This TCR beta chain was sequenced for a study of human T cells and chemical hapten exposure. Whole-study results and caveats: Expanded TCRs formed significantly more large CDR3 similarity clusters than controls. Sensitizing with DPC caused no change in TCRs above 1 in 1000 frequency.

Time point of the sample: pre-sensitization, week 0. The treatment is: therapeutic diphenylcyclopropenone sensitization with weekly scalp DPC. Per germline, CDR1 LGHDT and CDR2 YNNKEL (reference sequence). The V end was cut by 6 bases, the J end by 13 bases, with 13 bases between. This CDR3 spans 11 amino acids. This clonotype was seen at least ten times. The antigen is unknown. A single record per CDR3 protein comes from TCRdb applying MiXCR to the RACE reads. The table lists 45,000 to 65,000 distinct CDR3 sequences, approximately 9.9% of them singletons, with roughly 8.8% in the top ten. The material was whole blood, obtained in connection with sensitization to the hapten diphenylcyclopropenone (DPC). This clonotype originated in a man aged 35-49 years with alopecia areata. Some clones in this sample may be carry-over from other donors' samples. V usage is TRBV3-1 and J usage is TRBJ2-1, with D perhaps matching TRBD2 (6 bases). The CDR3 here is CASSSGRGQFF. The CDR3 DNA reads TGTGCCAGCAGTTCCGGGAGAGGCCAGTTCTTC.